The 7 T cell receptor beta chains below all came from one sample that was sequenced in a study of CD4 T cells in relation to SARS-CoV-2 and coronaviruses. Produced via immunoSEQ multiplex PCR; TCRdb's table is partial and in-frame only. The sample lists roughly 68,000 clones, roughly 93% occurring once. The unexposed donors gave CD4+ T cells in about 2010-2019, prior to COVID-19. Sequences were obtained from naive CD4+ T cells from PBMCs. Indicated subset: naive CD4+ T cells isolated by negative enrichment. The origin of the receptors is a human donor in good health.

The chain is built from TRBV15 and TRBJ2-3, with D perhaps TRBD1 or TRBD2 (5 bases each). The CDR3 covers 14 residues. Deletions cut 8 bases from V and 4 bases from J, with 16 bases between. The germline V gene encodes CDR1 LNHNV and CDR2 YYDKDF (reference sequence). The CDR3 loop reads CATERGVEADTQYF. In nucleotides, the CDR3 is TGTGCCACCGAGAGAGGGGTTGAGGCAGATACGCAGTATTTT.

V usage is TRBV5-6 and J usage is TRBJ1-2; TRBD1 matches 8 bases. This CDR3 contains 16 residues. The germline gives CDR1 SGHDT, CDR2 YYEEEE. With V trimmed by 4 bases and J by 2 bases, 10 bases remained unmatched. The CDR3 bases are TGTGCCAGCAGCCCAGGGACAGGTCGACGAAACTATGGCTACACCTTC. It encodes CASSPGTGRRNYGYTF.

The rearrangement uses TRBV19 and TRBJ2-7, with a tentative D call TRBD1 (5 bases). V shed 6 bases and J shed 2 bases, with 14 bases lying between them. The CDR3 covers 14 residues. The germline CDR1 and CDR2 sequences are LNHDA and SQIVND (reference sequence). The CDR3 nucleotides are TGTGCCAGTAGCGACAGAAAAGGGGCCTACGAGCAGTACTTC. It is translated as CASSDRKGAYEQYF. The full variable domain, in which reference TRBV19 and TRBJ2-7 provide the parts outside the CDR3, is DGGITQSPKYLFRKEGQNVTLSCEQNLNHDAMYWYRQDPGQGLRLIYYSQIVNDFQKGDIAEGYSVSREKKESFPLTVTSAQKNPTAFYLCASSDRKGAYEQYFGPGTRLTVT.

This clone was detected once. CDR3 sequence reads: CASSGGYNEQFF. In DNA form, the CDR3 reads TGTGCCAGCAGTGGGGGGTACAATGAGCAGTTCTTC. V and J are TRBV2 and TRBJ2-1; D possibly matches TRBD1 or TRBD2 (5 bases each). V was clipped by 4 bases and J by 4 bases, with 5 bases between them. This CDR3 contains 12 residues. Looked up from germline, CDR1 is SNHLY and CDR2 is FYNNEI.

V is TRBV7-9 and J is TRBJ2-3; D unclear. CDR3 length equals 12 residues. V was trimmed by 5 bases and J by 4 bases, leaving 7 bases between them. The germline gives CDR1 SEHNR, CDR2 FQNEAQ (reference sequence). DNA for the CDR3: TGTGCCAGCAGCCTTAGTTCAGATACGCAGTATTTT. Its protein is CASSLSSDTQYF.

The CDR3 DNA sequence: TGTGCCAGCAGCGGGGCAGCGGGGGGGTCGGGGGAGCTGTTTTTT. Translated, it gives CASSGAAGGSGELFF. The chain carries TRBV9 and TRBJ2-2; 10 bases line up with TRBD2. The germline CDR1 and CDR2 sequences are SGDLS and YYNGEE. V trimming: 3 bases; J trimming: 8 bases; junction bases outside the gene matches: 7. This CDR3 contains 15 residues.

This chain joins TRBV27 and TRBJ1-2; 12 bases are a match to TRBD1. The V gene end was trimmed by 8 bases and the J gene end by 8 bases; junction bases not matched to a gene: 6. CDR3 length: 13 residues. Germline V lookup: CDR1 MNHEY, CDR2 SMNVEV (reference sequence). CDR3 in DNA: TGTGCCAGCGGAGGGACAGGGGGCCGGGGCTACACCTTC. This encodes CASGGTGGRGYTF.